The clone carrying this T cell receptor beta chain was recorded many times. This sample was taken from a study of regulatory T cells in long-lasting Graves disease. Study details: Graves' patients diagnosed newly had used antithyroid drugs under 3 months.

This CDR3 is built from 13 residues. The V end was cut by 3 bases, the J end by 4 bases, with 10 bases between. Germline-derived CDR1 and CDR2 are SNHLY and FYNNEI. Time point noted: newly diagnosed GD, antithyroid drugs for less than 3 months. Preparation of the TCR library used RNA extracted from PBMCs. For TCR beta, libraries came from iRepertoire HTBI primers and Arm-PCR of CDR3 regions. MiXCR, run by TCRdb on the multiplex PCR reads, gives a single entry per CDR3 protein. The sample records some 230,000 distinct CDR3 sequences, about 17% being singletons. This chain joins TRBV2 and TRBJ2-7, with D possibly TRBD2 on 6 matching bases. The sequence derives from a female donor with Graves disease. Material: peripheral blood mononuclear cells (PBMCs), obtained at new diagnosis, from a patient treated with antithyroid drugs. CDR3: CASSDFGGYEQYF. DNA for the CDR3: TGTGCCAGCAGTGACTTCGGGGGTTACGAGCAGTACTTC.